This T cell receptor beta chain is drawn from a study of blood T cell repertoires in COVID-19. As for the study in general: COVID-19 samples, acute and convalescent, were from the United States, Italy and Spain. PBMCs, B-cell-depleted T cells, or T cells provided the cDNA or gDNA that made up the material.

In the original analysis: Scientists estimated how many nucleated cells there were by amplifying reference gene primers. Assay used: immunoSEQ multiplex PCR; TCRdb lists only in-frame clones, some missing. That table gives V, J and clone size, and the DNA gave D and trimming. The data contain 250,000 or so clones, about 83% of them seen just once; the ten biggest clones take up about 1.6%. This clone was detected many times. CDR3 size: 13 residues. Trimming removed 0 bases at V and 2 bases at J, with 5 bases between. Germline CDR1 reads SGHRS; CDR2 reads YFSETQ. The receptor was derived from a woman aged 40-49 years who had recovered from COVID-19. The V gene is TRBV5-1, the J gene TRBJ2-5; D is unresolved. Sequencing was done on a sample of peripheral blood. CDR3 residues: CASSLAAQETQYF. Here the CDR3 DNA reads TGCGCCAGCAGCTTGGCTGCGCAAGAGACCCAGTACTTC. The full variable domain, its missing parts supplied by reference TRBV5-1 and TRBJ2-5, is KAGVTQTPRYLIKTRGQQVTLSCSPISGHRSVSWYQQTPGQGLQFLFEYFSETQRNKGNFPGRFSGRQFSNSRSEMNVSTLELGDSALYLCASSLAAQETQYFGPGTRLLVL.